This T cell receptor (beta chain) appears in the sequencing data of a study of blood T cell repertoires in COVID-19. Study in general: Acute-phase and convalescent COVID-19 samples originated in the United States, Italy and Spain. PBMCs, B-cell-depleted T cells, or T cells provided the cDNA or gDNA that made up the material.

The CDR3 runs 15 residues. V was trimmed by 6 bases and J by 5 bases, leaving 20 bases between them. Germline CDR1 reads MGHRA; CDR2 reads YSYEKL. Original data processing: Cell counts per sample came from amplifying reference gene primers. Sequencing used immunoSEQ multiplex PCR; TCRdb keeps in-frame clones, though not all of them. Clone size and the V and J calls come from that table; the DNA yielded D and trimming. The sample contains roughly 99,000 clones, around 88% of which appear only once. This TCR was recovered from a man aged 50-60 years with active or convalescent COVID-19. The sample consisted of peripheral blood. This chain uses TRBV4-1 with TRBJ2-7, with D possibly being TRBD1 (5 bases). In DNA, the CDR3 is TGCGCCAGCAGTACCCGACAGCTCACTGGGAACGAGCAGTACTTC. Protein: CASSTRQLTGNEQYF.